Shown below are 29 T cell receptor beta chains from a single sample sequenced in a study of cytomegalovirus exposure and HLA in healthy donors. The PCR employed 60 Vbeta primers together with 13 Jbeta primers. Generated by immunoSEQ multiplex PCR, the TCRdb table keeps only in-frame clones and is missing some. Of about 140,000 clones in the sample, 65% to 90% were seen once. What was sequenced was PBMCs. Receptor source: a female donor in good health and CMV-seronegative.

This CDR3 reads CASTDETDHYTGELFF. The CDR3 DNA sequence: TGTGCCAGCACCGATGAGACAGACCATTACACCGGGGAGCTGTTTTTT. This sequence joins TRBV28 and TRBJ2-2; a weak D match, TRBD1 (5 bases). From germline, CDR1 is MDHEN and CDR2 SYDVKM. Trimming took 7 bases from V and 3 from J, leaving 18 bases between them. The CDR3 is 16 amino acids.

This chain joins TRBV28 and TRBJ1-3, with 7 bases matching TRBD1. Germline V gene data show CDR1 as MDHEN and CDR2 as SYDVKM. Trimming at V came to 3 bases and at J to 2 bases, leaving 4 bases not matched to a gene. The CDR3 totals 15 residues. The CDR3 DNA sequence: TGTGCCAGCAGTTTTCCCGGGACAGCTGGAAACACCATATATTTT. Encoded protein: CASSFPGTAGNTIYF.

V and J are TRBV4-2 and TRBJ2-3, with 12 bases that match TRBD2. The length of the CDR3 is 17 residues. V gave up 3 bases and J gave up 1 base; unmatched junction bases: 5. Germline CDR1 reads LGHNA; CDR2 reads YNFKEQ. As DNA, the CDR3 is TGTGCCAGCAGCCAGACTAGCGGGAGCGGAGGCACAGATACGCAGTATTTT. This gives the protein CASSQTSGSGGTDTQYF.

This clone has just one count. The chain carries TRBV5-1 and TRBJ1-2, with a possible D match to TRBD1 (5 bases). The CDR3 contains 15 residues. The germline CDR1 and CDR2 sequences are SGHRS and YFSETQ. Trimming shortened V by 3 bases and J by 7 bases, and 19 bases separated the two germline ends. The CDR3 here is CASSSQETGPSGYTF. The DNA of the CDR3 is TGCGCCAGCAGCTCCCAGGAAACAGGCCCCTCTGGCTACACCTTC.

The chain joins TRBV9 to TRBJ2-7; 8 bases fit TRBD2. The CDR3 is made up of 14 amino acids. CDR1 SGDLS and CDR2 YYNGEE come from the germline V gene. J gave up 4 bases and V 0 bases, and 3 bases lay outside the gene matches. This CDR3 is CASSVAAGEYEQYF. The CDR3 DNA reads TGTGCCAGCAGCGTAGCAGCGGGAGAGTACGAGCAGTACTTC.

This chain joins TRBV19 and TRBJ1-5; 10 bases line up with TRBD1. Germline CDR1 reads LNHDA; CDR2 reads SQIVND (reference sequence). With 5 bases clipped from V and 4 bases from J, the junction kept 11 bases outside the gene matches. The CDR3 is 17 amino acids. CDR3 in DNA: TGTGCCAGTAGTGGAGGGGACAGGGGTATTTGGAATCAGCCCCAGCATTTT. Protein sequence: CASSGGDRGIWNQPQHF.

This clone has just a few counts. V usage is TRBV19 and J usage is TRBJ1-1; D is perhaps TRBD1 (5 bases). Looked up from germline, CDR1 is LNHDA and CDR2 is SQIVND (reference sequence). V shed 1 base and J shed 5 bases, with 11 bases lying between them. This CDR3 has 14 residues. CDR3 loop: CASSIGQGGTEAFF. The CDR3 DNA reads as TGTGCCAGTAGTATAGGGCAGGGAGGGACTGAAGCTTTCTTT. Complete variable domain (other parts from reference TRBV19 and TRBJ1-1): DGGITQSPKYLFRKEGQNVTLSCEQNLNHDAMYWYRQDPGQGLRLIYYSQIVNDFQKGDIAEGYSVSREKKESFPLTVTSAQKNPTAFYLCASSIGQGGTEAFFGQGTRLTVV.

V usage is TRBV19 and J usage is TRBJ1-2; TRBD1 matches 9 bases. The V gene end was trimmed by 10 bases and the J gene end by 8 bases; junction bases not matched to a gene: 20. The germline V gene encodes CDR1 LNHDA and CDR2 SQIVND (reference sequence). This CDR3 contains 16 residues. The CDR3 region is CATQVGPQDRGLGYTF. CDR3 nucleotides: TGTGCCACTCAAGTAGGGCCCCAGGACAGGGGACTAGGCTACACCTTC.

This clone has only one observation. CDR3 region: CASSFAGQVKAGYTF. In DNA, the CDR3 is TGTGCCAGCAGCTTCGCGGGACAGGTTAAGGCAGGCTACACCTTC. The chain combines TRBV28 with TRBJ1-2; 8 nucleotides match TRBD1. CDR3 length equals 15 residues. The V gene end was trimmed by 6 bases and the J gene end by 8 bases; junction bases not matched to a gene: 14. Germline V gene sequence: CDR1 MDHEN, CDR2 SYDVKM.

The rearrangement uses TRBV13 and TRBJ2-7, with a tentative D call TRBD1 (7 bases). Germline V CDR1 and CDR2: PRHDT, FYEKMQ (reference sequence). The CDR3 length is 15 residues. Trimming took off 2 bases at V and 2 bases at J, with 13 bases between the two ends. The CDR3 region has the DNA TGTGCCAGCAGCTTACGCAGGGGGGATACCTACGAGCAGTACTTC. Residues: CASSLRRGDTYEQYF.

The J gene is TRBJ2-3, the V gene TRBV10-2; D possibly corresponds to TRBD2 (6 bases). Trimming took 6 bases from V and 5 from J, leaving 15 bases between them. The CDR3 runs to 14 residues. The germline CDR1 and CDR2 sequences are WSHSY and SAAADI. CDR3 region: CASRAVSREDTQYF. The CDR3, as DNA: TGCGCCAGCAGAGCTGTGTCGCGGGAAGATACGCAGTATTTT.

The rearrangement links TRBV6-5 to TRBJ1-4; D gene uncertain. Per the germline V gene, CDR1 is MNHEY and CDR2 is SVGAGI. Trimming shortened V by 2 bases and J by 4 bases, and 11 bases separated the two germline ends. This CDR3 region has 15 residues. The CDR3 coding sequence is TGTGCCAGCAGTTACCGCAGTGGTTTTAATGAAAAACTGTTTTTT. Protein product: CASSYRSGFNEKLFF.

The chain joins TRBV2 to TRBJ2-7, with 7 bases matching TRBD1. The CDR3 runs 14 residues. Looked up from germline, CDR1 is SNHLY and CDR2 is FYNNEI. After removal of 9 bases from V and 4 bases from J, the junction contained 12 bases not matched to a gene. The CDR3 sequence: CARDRQGGSYEQYF. CDR3 nucleotide sequence: TGTGCCAGGGATAGACAGGGTGGTTCTTACGAGCAGTACTTC.

The chain joins TRBV19 to TRBJ2-3; D call uncertain. Germline loops: CDR1 LNHDA, CDR2 SQIVND (reference sequence). V lost 1 base and J 4 bases, leaving 12 bases between the germline ends. This CDR3 is 15 amino acids long. The CDR3, as DNA: TGTGCCAGTAGTATAGCCCCGGGTGGTGCAGATACGCAGTATTTT. Residues: CASSIAPGGADTQYF. Based on the CDR3 plus reference TRBV19 and TRBJ2-3, the full variable domain is DGGITQSPKYLFRKEGQNVTLSCEQNLNHDAMYWYRQDPGQGLRLIYYSQIVNDFQKGDIAEGYSVSREKKESFPLTVTSAQKNPTAFYLCASSIAPGGADTQYFGPGTRLTVL.

This chain uses TRBV5-1 with TRBJ2-5, with a possible D match to TRBD1 (6 bases). The CDR3 has 12 amino acids. CDR1 is SGHRS and CDR2 is YFSETQ in the germline V gene. Trimming left V 8 bases short and J 2 bases short, with 10 bases between. The CDR3 sequence is CASRTAQETQYF. CDR3 bases: TGCGCCAGTCGGACAGCTCAAGAGACCCAGTACTTC.

This clone was recorded a few times. The chain recombines TRBV5-6 with TRBJ1-3; maybe TRBD1 (5 bases). CDR1 is SGHDT and CDR2 is YYEEEE in the germline V gene. The CDR3 sequence is 13 residues long. Trimming cost V 2 bases and J 5 bases, with 8 bases left between them. The CDR3 DNA sequence: TGTGCCAGCAGCTTTGACAGTCGAAACACCATATATTTT. Residues: CASSFDSRNTIYF.

The chain couples TRBV6-5 to TRBJ1-2; D is ambiguous. V gave up 6 bases and J gave up 2 bases, with 10 bases separating them. CDR1 and CDR2 (germline): MNHEY, SVGAGI. The CDR3 is made up of 13 amino acids. Here the CDR3 reads CASRPTENYGYTF. CDR3 nucleotides: TGTGCCAGCAGGCCAACAGAGAACTATGGCTACACCTTC.

The J gene is TRBJ2-2, the V gene TRBV27; D unclear. The CDR3 is made up of 16 amino acids. V lost 2 bases and J lost 6, with 16 bases in between. Germline V CDR1 and CDR2: MNHEY, SMNVEV (reference sequence). The CDR3 is CASSLNRDSRPGELFF. CDR3 nucleotides: TGTGCCAGCAGTTTAAATAGAGACTCCAGACCCGGGGAGCTGTTTTTT.

This chain connects TRBV27 to TRBJ1-2, with 8 positions matching TRBD1. Germline V lookup: CDR1 MNHEY, CDR2 SMNVEV (reference sequence). The CDR3 runs 13 residues. V trimming: 6 bases; J trimming: 3 bases; junction bases outside the gene matches: 3. The CDR3 region has the DNA TGTGCCAGCAGCTCGACAGGGGACTATGGCTACACCTTC. As protein: CASSSTGDYGYTF.

The chain recombines TRBV19 with TRBJ1-5; no reliable D call. V lost 3 bases to trimming and J lost 4 bases, with 13 bases between them. This CDR3 comprises 15 residues. The germline V gene has CDR1 LNHDA and CDR2 SQIVND (reference sequence). The CDR3 DNA sequence: TGTGCCAGTAGTATGGTCGTCGGGAGTAATCAGCCCCAGCATTTT. It is translated as CASSMVVGSNQPQHF.

The genes are TRBV27 and TRBJ1-2; D remains unclear. Trimming pared 3 bases from V and 6 bases from J, leaving 8 bases between. CDR3 length: 12 amino acids. Germline CDR1 reads MNHEY; CDR2 reads SMNVEV (reference sequence). The CDR3 nucleotides read TGTGCCAGCAGTTTCAGGAAAAATGGCTACACCTTC. Residues: CASSFRKNGYTF.

V gene TRBV18 combines with J gene TRBJ2-7; 8 bases align to TRBD1. This CDR3 has 17 residues. V trimming: 3 bases; J trimming: 3 bases; junction bases outside the gene matches: 13. From germline, CDR1 is KGHSH and CDR2 LQKENI. CDR3 in amino acids: CASSPEPGQAFFYEQYV. DNA for the CDR3: TGTGCCAGCTCACCGGAACCGGGACAGGCATTTTTCTACGAGCAGTACGTC.

This clone was found once. As DNA, the CDR3 is TGTGCCAGTAGTATAGGTAAAAGCCGGGGCACTGAAGCTTTCTTT. This sequence encodes CASSIGKSRGTEAFF. This chain uses TRBV19 with TRBJ1-1; D is unclear. CDR3 length: 15 residues. The V end lost 1 base, the J end lost 4 bases, and 13 bases lay between the germline ends. Looked up from germline, CDR1 is LNHDA and CDR2 is SQIVND (reference sequence).

The chain couples TRBV27 to TRBJ2-3; 13 positions agree with TRBD2. J was trimmed by 4 bases and V by 4 bases; bases with no gene match: 5. The CDR3 is 16 amino acids. The germline CDR1 and CDR2 sequences are MNHEY and SMNVEV (reference sequence). The CDR3, as DNA: TGTGCCAGCAGTTGGACACTAGCGGGAGGGTCAGATACGCAGTATTTT. Amino acid sequence: CASSWTLAGGSDTQYF.

The rearrangement links TRBV5-4 to TRBJ1-2; TRBD1 agrees at 9 bases. The CDR3 covers 13 residues. J was trimmed by 6 bases and V by 4 bases; bases with no gene match: 4. Germline CDR1 and CDR2: SGHNT and YYREEE (reference sequence). DNA of the CDR3: TGTGCCAGCAGCCCTGGACAGGGGCATGGCTACACCTTC. It codes for CASSPGQGHGYTF.

The V and J genes are TRBV5-1 and TRBJ2-5; TRBD2 is a possible D gene (6 bases). The germline V gene encodes CDR1 SGHRS and CDR2 YFSETQ. This CDR3 has 15 residues. V was clipped by 4 bases and J by 1 base, with 14 bases between them. Here the CDR3 reads CASSRGEVGQETQYF. CDR3 nucleotides: TGCGCCAGCAGCCGAGGGGAGGTAGGCCAAGAGACCCAGTACTTC. The full variable domain, rest sourced from reference TRBV5-1 and TRBJ2-5, is KAGVTQTPRYLIKTRGQQVTLSCSPISGHRSVSWYQQTPGQGLQFLFEYFSETQRNKGNFPGRFSGRQFSNSRSEMNVSTLELGDSALYLCASSRGEVGQETQYFGPGTRLLVL.

The table lists this clone with a count of one. The chain uses TRBV6-5 and TRBJ2-5; TRBD2 agrees at 8 bases. Germline V CDR1 and CDR2: MNHEY, SVGAGI. The CDR3 length is 13 residues. Trimming cost V 6 bases and J 5 bases; bases outside gene matches: 5. This chain's CDR3 is CASRPGLVETQYF. The CDR3 nucleotides are TGTGCCAGCAGACCGGGACTAGTGGAGACCCAGTACTTC.

The table lists this clone with a count of one. The chain couples TRBV7-9 to TRBJ2-1; the D is unclear. The germline V gene encodes CDR1 SEHNR and CDR2 FQNEAQ (reference sequence). Trimming removed 1 base at V and 6 bases at J, with 4 bases between. The CDR3 runs 12 residues. CDR3 bases: TGTGCCAGCAGCTTAGACATCAATGAGCAGTTCTTC. This sequence encodes CASSLDINEQFF.

V usage is TRBV27 and J usage is TRBJ2-1; 9 bases are shared with TRBD1. The trim removed 7 bases at V and 5 bases at J, leaving 6 bases unmatched. The CDR3 is made up of 14 amino acids. Germline CDR1 and CDR2: MNHEY and SMNVEV (reference sequence). The CDR3 DNA reads TGTGCCAGCACCCGGGACAGGGTCCACAATGAGCAGTTCTTC. Protein sequence: CASTRDRVHNEQFF.